Below are 14 T cell receptor beta chains sequenced from a single sample in a study of early T cells in non-severe SARS-CoV-2 infection. TCRdb re-called the 5' RACE reads with MiXCR, one entry per CDR3 protein. Seen here are about 60,000 distinct CDR3 sequences, 10% to 15% observed once, and the top ten hold 4.8%. The sequenced material came from whole blood. The origin of the receptors is an adult who was a healthcare worker with PCR-confirmed SARS-CoV-2 infection or an uninfected control (not recorded which).

At least ten counts were recorded for this clonotype. The chain links TRBV9 to TRBJ2-1, with D unclear. This CDR3 is 13 amino acids long. Trimming took off 2 bases at V and 5 bases at J, with 8 bases between the two ends. Germline CDR1 SGDLS, CDR2 YYNGEE. The CDR3 bases are TGTGCCAGCAGCGTTGGAACTCACAATGAGCAGTTCTTC. Translation gives CASSVGTHNEQFF.

V usage is TRBV12-3 or TRBV12-4 and J usage is TRBJ2-1, with unresolved D. V dropped 2 bases and J dropped 0 bases, with 8 bases sitting between them. The CDR3 is 15 residues long. This CDR3 reads CASSLQRTSYNEQFF. The CDR3, as DNA: TGTGCCAGCAGTTTACAGCGTACCTCCTACAATGAGCAGTTCTTC.

The table lists this clonotype with a few counts. The rearrangement uses TRBV19 and TRBJ2-2; D gene unclear. The germline V gene encodes CDR1 LNHDA and CDR2 SQIVND (reference sequence). Trimming removed 5 bases from V and 2 bases from J, with 9 bases in between. This CDR3 region has 14 residues. CDR3 loop: CASSETSNTGELFF. The CDR3 DNA is TGTGCCAGTAGTGAGACTTCTAACACCGGGGAGCTGTTTTTT.

This clonotype has a count of ten or more. This sequence joins TRBV19 and TRBJ1-5, with D possibly TRBD1 on 5 matching bases. The V gene's germline CDR1 is LNHDA and CDR2 SQIVND (reference sequence). The ends were cut back, 5 bases at V and 3 bases at J, with 17 bases in the middle. This CDR3 has 16 residues. The CDR3 reads CASSYSGLHSNQPQHF. The DNA for the CDR3 is TGTGCCAGTAGTTACTCGGGACTTCATTCCAATCAGCCCCAGCATTTT.

The J gene is TRBJ1-5, the V gene TRBV6-2 or TRBV6-3; perhaps TRBD1 as D (5 bases). CDR1 is MNHEY and CDR2 is SVGEGT in the germline V gene. V lost 2 bases and J 6 bases, leaving 11 bases between the germline ends. The CDR3 runs to 14 residues. The DNA for the CDR3 is TGTGCCAGCAGTTACGGAGACAGAAGTCAGCCCCAGCATTTT. Translation gives CASSYGDRSQPQHF.

This clonotype was found many times. The chain employs TRBV9 and TRBJ1-1, with D unclear. The CDR3 spans 13 residues. V dropped 3 bases and J dropped 0 bases, with 6 bases sitting between them. Germline V gene sequence: CDR1 SGDLS, CDR2 YYNGEE. The CDR3 region has the DNA TGTGCCAGCAGCGCGACACTGAACACTGAAGCTTTCTTT. Encoded protein: CASSATLNTEAFF.

This clonotype was recorded at least ten times. The rearrangement links TRBV7-6 to TRBJ2-1, with a weak D call TRBD2 (5 bases). Germline values: CDR1 SGHVS, CDR2 FNYEAQ. V gave up 4 bases and J gave up 0 bases, with 13 bases separating them. This CDR3 region has 16 residues. The CDR3 region is CASSSMRASSYNEQFF. The DNA for the CDR3 is TGTGCCAGCAGCTCAATGCGGGCGAGCTCCTACAATGAGCAGTTCTTC.

This clonotype was seen more than once but under ten times. The rearrangement uses TRBV28 and TRBJ2-3; no clear D gene. The CDR3 extends over 14 amino acids. Germline V gene sequence: CDR1 MDHEN, CDR2 SYDVKM. V shed 7 bases and J shed 1 base, with 12 bases lying between them. This CDR3 reads CASNPFGGTDTQYF. The CDR3 region has the DNA TGTGCCAGCAACCCTTTCGGAGGCACAGATACGCAGTATTTT.

In its sample, this clonotype was seen many times. The J gene is TRBJ2-7, the V gene TRBV29-1; no definite D call. Germline V gene data show CDR1 as SQVTM and CDR2 as ANQGSEA. The germline V and J ends were trimmed by 5 bases and 2 bases, with 10 bases remaining between them. The CDR3 spans 12 residues. The CDR3 reads CSVKTVAYEQYF. The CDR3 DNA reads as TGCAGCGTTAAGACCGTAGCCTACGAGCAGTACTTC.

The chain employs TRBV27 and TRBJ1-1; TRBD1 might be the D (6 bases). The CDR3 loop spans 13 amino acids. Germline V gene lookup returns CDR1 MNHEY and CDR2 SMNVEV (reference sequence). Trimming pared 4 bases from V and 7 bases from J, leaving 13 bases between. CDR3 sequence (DNA): TGTGCCAGCAGTTCGTACACAGGGATTGAAGCTTTCTTT. Protein: CASSSYTGIEAFF.

This clonotype was picked up many times. The J gene is TRBJ1-3, the V gene TRBV7-9, with D maybe TRBD1 (5 bases). The CDR3 runs 16 residues. V lost 4 bases to trimming and J lost 4 bases, with 17 bases between them. CDR1 SEHNR and CDR2 FQNEAQ come from the germline V gene (reference sequence). CDR3 region: CASSSRVTDSGNTIYF. The CDR3 DNA is TGTGCCAGCAGCTCTAGGGTGACAGATTCCGGAAACACCATATATTTT.

This clonotype was seen repeatedly, ten times or more. The rearrangement joins TRBV3-1 to TRBJ1-1, with TRBD1 identical over 9 bases. V lost 0 bases and J lost 11; bases outside the gene matches: 7. CDR3 length: 14 residues. Germline CDR1 and CDR2: LGHDT and YNNKEL (reference sequence). CDR3 sequence (DNA): TGTGCCAGCAGCCAAGAGGGACAGGGACTCTTCGCTTTCTTT. Amino acids: CASSQEGQGLFAFF.

This chain connects TRBV7-2 to TRBJ1-1; D is uncertain. Trimming cost V 3 bases and J 0 bases, with 5 bases left between them. The CDR3 contains 13 residues. The V gene's germline CDR1 is SGHTA and CDR2 FQGNSA. CDR3 coding DNA: TGTGCCAGCAGCTTGACACTGAACACTGAAGCTTTCTTT. This sequence encodes CASSLTLNTEAFF. Full variable domain (rest looked up from reference TRBV7-2 and TRBJ1-1): GAGVSQSPSNKVTEKGKDVELRCDPISGHTALYWYRQSLGQGLEFLIYFQGNSAPDKSGLPSDRFSAERTGGSVSTLTIQRTQQEDSAVYLCASSLTLNTEAFFGQGTRLTVV.

The table lists this clonotype with a few counts. The rearrangement links TRBV29-1 to TRBJ1-3; 7 bases are a match to TRBD1. V trimming: 6 bases; J trimming: 0 bases; junction bases outside the gene matches: 2. CDR3 length: 13 amino acids. The germline V gene has CDR1 SQVTM and CDR2 ANQGSEA. Written as DNA, the CDR3 is TGCAGCGTGACAGGGTACTCTGGAAACACCATATATTTT. Its protein product is CSVTGYSGNTIYF.